This paragraph covers one TCR beta chain sequence. Its antigen is undetermined. This entry is derived from a study of blood T cells in healthy people across ages. V lost 3 bases to trimming and J lost 4 bases, with 9 bases between them. Germline CDR1 reads DFQATT; CDR2 reads SNEGSKA (reference sequence). The CDR3 has 12 amino acids. It was with a sample-barcoded 5' primer and a J-beta primer mix that a second PCR of about 7 to 12 cycles was run. TCRdb called the 5' RACE reads again in MiXCR, with one record for every CDR3 protein. The profile shows around 800,000 distinct CDR3 sequences, about a quarter of them singletons. Study-wide points: Per-million-T-cell TCR beta diversity fell roughly linearly with age.

These data also formed part of another study, on T cells of mothers and their children. This second study says: Samples came from three healthy Caucasian mothers and their six children. During the second PCR, the M1S primer introduced sample barcodes along with 2-4 random nucleotides. Overlap ran slightly, non-significantly higher for related than unrelated mother-child pairs.

What was sequenced was blood. This TCR came from a boy between 5 and 17 years old in good health. The chain is built from TRBV20-1 and TRBJ1-2; D ambiguous. The CDR3 loop reads CSARDDRYGYTF. The DNA of the CDR3 is TGCAGTGCTAGGGATGACCGCTATGGCTACACCTTC.